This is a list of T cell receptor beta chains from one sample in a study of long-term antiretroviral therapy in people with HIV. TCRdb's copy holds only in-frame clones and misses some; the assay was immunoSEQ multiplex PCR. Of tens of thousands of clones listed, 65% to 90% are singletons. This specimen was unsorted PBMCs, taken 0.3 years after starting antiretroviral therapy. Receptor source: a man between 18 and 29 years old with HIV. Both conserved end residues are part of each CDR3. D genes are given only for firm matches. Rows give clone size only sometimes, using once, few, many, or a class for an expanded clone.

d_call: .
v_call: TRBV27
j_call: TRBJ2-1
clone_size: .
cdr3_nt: TGTGCCAGCGTCCCCCTCTCATCGGGGCAGGATGAGCAGTTCTTC
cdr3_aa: CASVPLSSGQDEQFF

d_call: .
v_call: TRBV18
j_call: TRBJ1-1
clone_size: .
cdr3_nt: TGTGCCAGCTCACCCGGACAACAGAACACTGAAGCTTTCTTT
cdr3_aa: CASSPGQQNTEAFF

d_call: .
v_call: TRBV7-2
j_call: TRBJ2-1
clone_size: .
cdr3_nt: TGTGCCAGCAGCTTAGACCCGGGACTCCGCTACAATGAGCAGTTCTTC
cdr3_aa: CASSLDPGLRYNEQFF

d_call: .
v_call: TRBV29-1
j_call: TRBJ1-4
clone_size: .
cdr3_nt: TGCAGCGTTGCAGGGGCTAGTAATGAAAAACTGTTTTTT
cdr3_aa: CSVAGASNEKLFF

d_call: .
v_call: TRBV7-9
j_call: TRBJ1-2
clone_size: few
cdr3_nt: TGTGCCAGCAGCTTATCCAGCCACTATGGCTACACCTTC
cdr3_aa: CASSLSSHYGYTF

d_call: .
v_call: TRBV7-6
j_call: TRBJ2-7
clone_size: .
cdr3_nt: TGTGCCAGCAGCCCAGGGTGGGGCTCCTACGAGCAGTACTTC
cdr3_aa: CASSPGWGSYEQYF

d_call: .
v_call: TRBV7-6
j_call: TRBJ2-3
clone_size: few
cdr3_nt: TGTGCCAGCAGCTTCAGGGCCCCAGATACGCAGTATTTT
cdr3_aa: CASSFRAPDTQYF

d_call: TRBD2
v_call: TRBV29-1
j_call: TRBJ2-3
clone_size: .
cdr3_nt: TGCAGCGTTGAGAAGTACCCGGGACTAGCGGGGAACCCAGATACGCAGTATTTT
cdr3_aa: CSVEKYPGLAGNPDTQYF

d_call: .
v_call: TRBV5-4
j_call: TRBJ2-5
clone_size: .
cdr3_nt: TGTGCCAGCAGTTATACAAGGCAAGAGACCCAGTACTTC
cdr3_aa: CASSYTRQETQYF

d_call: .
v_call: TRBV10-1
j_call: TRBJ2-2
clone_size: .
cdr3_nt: TGCGCCAGCAGTGTTAGGGAATCCGGGGAGCTGTTTTTT
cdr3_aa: CASSVRESGELFF

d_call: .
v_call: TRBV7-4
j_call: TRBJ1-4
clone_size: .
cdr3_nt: TGTGCCAGCAGCTCGGGCAGGGGAAGTGAAAAACTGTTTTTT
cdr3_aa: CASSSGRGSEKLFF

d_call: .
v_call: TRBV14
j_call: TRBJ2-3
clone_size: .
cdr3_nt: TGTGCCAGCAGCCAAGGGGAGCCAGATACGCAGTATTTT
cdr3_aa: CASSQGEPDTQYF

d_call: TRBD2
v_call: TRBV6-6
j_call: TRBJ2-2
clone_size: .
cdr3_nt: TGTGCCAGCAGCGGGACTAGTGAGGCCGGGGAGCTGTTTTTT
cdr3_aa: CASSGTSEAGELFF

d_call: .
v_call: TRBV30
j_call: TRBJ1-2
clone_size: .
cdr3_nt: TGTGCCTGGAGTGTAACAACCTCCCATGGCTACACCTTC
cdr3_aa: CAWSVTTSHGYTF

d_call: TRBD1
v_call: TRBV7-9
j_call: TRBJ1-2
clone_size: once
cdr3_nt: TGTGCCAGCAGCCCCCAGGGGGGGGACGGAGGTGCGGTAAACTATGGCTACACCTTC
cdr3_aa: CASSPQGGDGGAVNYGYTF

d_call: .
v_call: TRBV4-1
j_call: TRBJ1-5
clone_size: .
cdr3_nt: TGCGCCAGCAGCCAGAGGACAGTCTATTATAGCAATCAGCCCCAGCATTTT
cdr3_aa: CASSQRTVYYSNQPQHF

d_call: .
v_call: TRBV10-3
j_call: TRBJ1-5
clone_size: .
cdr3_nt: TGTGCCATCAGTGAGTCATCGGCAGGGCCCAATCAGCCCCAGCATTTT
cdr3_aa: CAISESSAGPNQPQHF

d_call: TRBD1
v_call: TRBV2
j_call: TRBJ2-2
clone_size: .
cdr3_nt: TGTGCCAGCAGTGGACAGGGAAGCGGCGGGGAGCTGTTTTTT
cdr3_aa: CASSGQGSGGELFF

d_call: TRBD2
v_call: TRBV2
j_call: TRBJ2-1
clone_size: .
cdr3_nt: TGTGCCAGCATCAAACGGGCTAGCGGCTACAATGAGCAGTTCTTC
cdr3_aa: CASIKRASGYNEQFF

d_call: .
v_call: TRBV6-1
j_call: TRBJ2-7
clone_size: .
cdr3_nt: TGTGCCAGCAGTGGTCAGGTGCCCTACGAGCAGTACTTC
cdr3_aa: CASSGQVPYEQYF

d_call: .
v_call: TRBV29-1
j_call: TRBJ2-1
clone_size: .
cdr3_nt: TGCAGCGTTTACACACTCGGGAATGAGCAGTTCTTC
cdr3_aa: CSVYTLGNEQFF

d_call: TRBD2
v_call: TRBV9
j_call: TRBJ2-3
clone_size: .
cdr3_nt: TGTGCCAGCAGCGTAGGACTAGCGGGGGGCCCAGATACGCAGTATTTT
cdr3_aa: CASSVGLAGGPDTQYF

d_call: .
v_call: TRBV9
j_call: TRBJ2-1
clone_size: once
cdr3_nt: TGTGCCAGCAGCGTATCAGGGGGGGGCGGGACACCATACAATGAGCAGTTCTTC
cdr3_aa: CASSVSGGGGTPYNEQFF

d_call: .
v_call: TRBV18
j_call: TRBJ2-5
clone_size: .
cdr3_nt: TGTGCCAGCTCACCATTGGCTGGAGAGACCCAGTACTTC
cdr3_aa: CASSPLAGETQYF

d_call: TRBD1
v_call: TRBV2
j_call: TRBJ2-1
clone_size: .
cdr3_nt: TGTGCCAGCAAAAACAGGGGGCCCTACAATGAGCAGTTCTTC
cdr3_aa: CASKNRGPYNEQFF